This T cell receptor beta chain emerged from a study of blood T cell repertoires in COVID-19. Study overall: Samples representing acute and convalescent COVID-19 were sourced from the United States, Italy and Spain. T cells, B-cell-depleted T cells, or PBMCs provided the cDNA or gDNA that served as material.

CDR3 length: 14 amino acids. V trimming: 3 bases; J trimming: 6 bases; junction bases outside the gene matches: 6. In germline, CDR1 is SGHTA, CDR2 FQGNSA. Per the study methods: Estimates of nucleated cell counts were drawn from the amplification of reference gene primers. Here immunoSEQ multiplex PCR was the method, and the copy in TCRdb shows in-frame clones only, minus some. The D gene and trimming were derived from the DNA, and the V and J assignments and clone size from that table. The top ten hold 1.2% of the sample, which has about 210,000 clones, 92% seen once. The sequenced sample consisted of peripheral blood. This sequence joins TRBV7-2 and TRBJ1-1; 8 nucleotides match TRBD1. The sequence came from a man aged 25 to 40 with acute or convalescent COVID-19. CDR3 amino acids: CASSFDRGSAEAFF. In DNA form, the CDR3 reads TGTGCCAGCAGCTTCGACAGGGGAAGCGCTGAAGCTTTCTTT.